The 21 T cell receptor beta chains below all came from one sample that was sequenced in a study of T-cell reconstitution after alpha-beta-depleted transplantation in children. This sample's TCRbeta library carried unique molecular identifier barcodes. TCRdb re-analysed the PCR reads in MiXCR, keeping a single row per CDR3 protein. The repertoire holds about 400,000 distinct CDR3 sequences, with around 16% as singletons. This specimen consisted of PBMCs, mostly from graft donor cells, obtained 360 days after TCRalphabeta/CD19-depleted stem cell transplant. These receptors were taken from a boy younger than two who had a stem cell transplant for Wiskott-Aldrich syndrome, so the T cells may come from the graft donor.

This clonotype came up a few times. The rearrangement links TRBV20-1 to TRBJ2-7, with D maybe TRBD1 (6 bases). V shed 4 bases and J shed 3 bases, with 13 bases lying between them. Germline V gene sequence: CDR1 DFQATT, CDR2 SNEGSKA (reference sequence). The CDR3 runs to 13 residues. As DNA, the CDR3 is TGCAGTGCTACCCGACAGGACCTCTACGAGCAGTACTTC. This codes for CSATRQDLYEQYF.

This clonotype was observed a handful of times. The chain recombines TRBV29-1 with TRBJ2-7, with D unresolved. CDR1 and CDR2 from the germline V gene are SQVTM and ANQGSEA. The CDR3 length is 12 residues. With 7 bases removed from V and 0 bases from J, the gap between germline ends came to 10 bases. The CDR3 DNA reads TGCAGCGGAAGGTCCAGCTCCTACGAGCAGTACTTC. Translation gives CSGRSSSYEQYF.

This clonotype has more than one count but fewer than ten. The V and J genes are TRBV4-1 and TRBJ2-6; the D gene is possibly TRBD2 (5 bases). The CDR3 runs 15 residues. Trimming removed 4 bases at V and 4 bases at J, with 11 bases between. Germline V gene sequence: CDR1 MGHRA, CDR2 YSYEKL. The CDR3 here is CASSRTRFGANVLTF. CDR3 coding DNA: TGCGCCAGCAGCCGCACTAGGTTCGGGGCCAACGTCCTGACTTTC.

J is TRBJ1-3 and V is TRBV11-2, with a tentative D call TRBD1 (5 bases). The CDR3 has 15 residues. The germline V gene encodes CDR1 SGHAT and CDR2 FQNNGV. The V end lost 3 bases, the J end lost 2 bases, and 11 bases lay between the germline ends. Here the CDR3 reads CASSFGGGAGNTIYF. CDR3 DNA: TGTGCCAGCAGCTTTGGGGGGGGAGCTGGAAACACCATATATTTT.

This clonotype was seen only a few times. The chain joins TRBV7-6 to TRBJ2-4; D is unclear. The germline CDR1 and CDR2 sequences are SGHVS and FNYEAQ. This CDR3 is 15 amino acids long. The ends were cut back, 4 bases at V and 1 base at J, with 11 bases in the middle. The CDR3 DNA is TGTGCCAGCAGCTCTACGTACAGTGCCAAAAACATTCAGTACTTC. It specifies CASSSTYSAKNIQYF. Drawing the rest from reference TRBV7-6 and TRBJ2-4, the complete variable domain is GAGVSQSPRYKVTKRGQDVALRCDPISGHVSLYWYRQALGQGPEFLTYFNYEAQQDKSGLPNDRFSAERPEGSISTLTIQRTEQRDSAMYRCASSSTYSAKNIQYFGAGTRLSVL.

A few counts support this clonotype. The CDR3 sequence: CSVERLGPINEQFF. The CDR3 nucleotides are TGCAGCGTTGAGAGGTTGGGACCGATAAATGAGCAGTTCTTC. The chain links TRBV29-1 to TRBJ2-1; D may match TRBD1 or TRBD2 (5 bases each). V lost 3 bases and J lost 7, with 16 bases in between. The CDR3 is 14 amino acids. Germline assignment: CDR1 SQVTM and CDR2 ANQGSEA.

In this sample, this clonotype turned up a few times. The V and J genes are TRBV7-9 and TRBJ2-5; possibly TRBD2 for D (6 bases). Trimming removed 5 bases from V and 7 bases from J, with 11 bases in between. The CDR3 length is 12 residues. Germline CDR1 SEHNR, CDR2 FQNEAQ (reference sequence). CDR3 region: CASSLLGGTQYF. CDR3 DNA: TGTGCCAGCAGCCTCCTGGGGGGGACCCAGTACTTC.

In its sample, this clonotype was seen once. J is TRBJ2-4 and V is TRBV7-2, with TRBD2 identical over 8 bases. Per the germline V gene, CDR1 is SGHTA and CDR2 is FQGNSA. Germline trimming cut 5 bases from V and 8 bases from J; bases unmatched to any gene: 14. The CDR3 has 16 residues. CDR3 loop: CASSPGGLEGAYIQYF. CDR3 in DNA: TGTGCCAGCAGCCCCGGGGGACTAGAGGGAGCATACATTCAGTACTTC. Combining the CDR3 with reference TRBV7-2 and TRBJ2-4 gives the whole variable domain GAGVSQSPSNKVTEKGKDVELRCDPISGHTALYWYRQSLGQGLEFLIYFQGNSAPDKSGLPSDRFSAERTGGSVSTLTIQRTQQEDSAVYLCASSPGGLEGAYIQYFGAGTRLSVL.

CDR3 nucleotide sequence: TGTGCCATCTCATCTTACAATGAGCAGTTCTTC. It yields the protein CAISSYNEQFF. This chain links TRBV10-3 with TRBJ2-1; D remains ambiguous. The CDR3 sequence is 11 residues long. V lost 8 bases, J lost 4 bases, and 6 bases lay in between. Germline values: CDR1 ENHRY, CDR2 SYGVKD.

This clonotype was recorded at least ten times. The chain employs TRBV21-1 and TRBJ2-1; TRBD2, the table's D call, was not compared with the DNA. TRBV21-1 is a listed pseudogene. The CDR3 is 17 residues long. CDR3 nucleotides: TGTGCCAGCAGCAGACTAGCTTCCGAGTGTGCCTACAATGAGCAGTTCTTC. It is translated as CASSRLASECAYNEQFF.

A few counts support this clonotype. The V gene is TRBV7-9, the J gene TRBJ2-5; 8 bases are a match to TRBD1. Germline V gene data show CDR1 as SEHNR and CDR2 as FQNEAQ (reference sequence). The CDR3 covers 15 residues. With 6 bases clipped from V and 7 bases from J, the junction kept 13 bases outside the gene matches. This chain's CDR3 is CASSRISGGVGTQYF. CDR3 DNA: TGTGCCAGCAGTCGGATTTCAGGGGGCGTTGGGACCCAGTACTTC. Filled out from reference TRBV7-9 and TRBJ2-5, the complete variable domain reads DTGVSQNPRHKITKRGQNVTFRCDPISEHNRLYWYRQTLGQGPEFLTYFQNEAQLEKSRLLSDRFSAERPKGSFSTLEIQRTEQGDSAMYLCASSRISGGVGTQYFGPGTRLLVL.

The chain employs TRBV6-5 and TRBJ2-7; 9 nucleotides agree with TRBD1. The CDR3 runs to 15 residues. J lost 3 bases, V lost 5 bases, and 8 bases had no gene match. Germline CDR1 and CDR2: MNHEY and SVGAGI. CDR3 nucleotide sequence: TGTGCCAGCAGTAACCGGGACAGGGCTTTCTACGAGCAGTACTTC. It encodes CASSNRDRAFYEQYF.

This chain connects TRBV4-3 to TRBJ2-1; D unclear. The ends were cut back, 3 bases at V and 5 bases at J, with 8 bases in the middle. The CDR3 spans 13 residues. CDR1 is LGHNA and CDR2 is YSLEER in the germline V gene. The CDR3 sequence: CASSQVPNNEQFF. For the CDR3, the DNA is TGCGCCAGCAGCCAGGTCCCTAACAATGAGCAGTTCTTC.

The chain employs TRBV29-1 and TRBJ1-2; 8 bases agree with TRBD1. Germline V gene lookup returns CDR1 SQVTM and CDR2 ANQGSEA. CDR3 length: 13 residues. V lost 2 bases to trimming and J lost 7 bases; unmatched junction nucleotides: 6. The CDR3, as DNA: TGCAGCGTTGAAATCGACAGGGGACGTGGCTACACCTTC. This translates into CSVEIDRGRGYTF.

J is TRBJ2-7 and V is TRBV7-9; 7 bases match TRBD2. The germline CDR1 and CDR2 sequences are SEHNR and FQNEAQ (reference sequence). The CDR3 runs to 15 residues. The V gene end was trimmed by 1 base and the J gene end by 6 bases; junction bases not matched to a gene: 9. This CDR3 reads CASSLETSRHGEQYF. Written as DNA, the CDR3 is TGTGCCAGCAGCTTAGAGACTAGCCGACACGGCGAGCAGTACTTC. The variable domain in full, completed from reference TRBV7-9 and TRBJ2-7, reads DTGVSQNPRHKITKRGQNVTFRCDPISEHNRLYWYRQTLGQGPEFLTYFQNEAQLEKSRLLSDRFSAERPKGSFSTLEIQRTEQGDSAMYLCASSLETSRHGEQYFGPGTRLTVT.

The rearrangement uses TRBV12-3 or TRBV12-4 and TRBJ2-1; 8 nucleotides agree with TRBD2. This CDR3 spans 18 amino acids. Trimming cost V 5 bases and J 2 bases; bases outside gene matches: 14. The CDR3 nucleotides are TGTGCCAGCAGTCCAGGGTATACACCGGGACTAGCCTACAATGAGCAGTTCTTC. Amino acids: CASSPGYTPGLAYNEQFF.

The sample holds a few counts of this clonotype. The rearrangement uses TRBV7-9 and TRBJ2-1, with a tentative D call TRBD2 (6 bases). CDR1 and CDR2 (germline): SEHNR, FQNEAQ (reference sequence). The CDR3 is 15 residues long. V lost 3 bases, J lost 7 bases, and 16 bases lay in between. The CDR3 region is CASSFLSGGKNEQFF. CDR3 bases: TGTGCCAGCAGCTTCCTTAGCGGAGGGAAGAATGAGCAGTTCTTC. The whole variable domain, remainder taken from reference TRBV7-9 and TRBJ2-1, is DTGVSQNPRHKITKRGQNVTFRCDPISEHNRLYWYRQTLGQGPEFLTYFQNEAQLEKSRLLSDRFSAERPKGSFSTLEIQRTEQGDSAMYLCASSFLSGGKNEQFFGPGTRLTVL.

The J gene is TRBJ2-3, the V gene TRBV3-1; D tentatively fits TRBD1 or TRBD2 (5 bases each). Germline loops: CDR1 LGHDT, CDR2 YNNKEL (reference sequence). V lost 3 bases, J lost 7 bases, and 14 bases lay in between. The CDR3 consists of 14 residues. CDR3 DNA: TGTGCCAGCAGCCAGAAGGACACTAGACATACGCAGTATTTT. As protein: CASSQKDTRHTQYF.

This clonotype was recorded only once. The CDR3 sequence is CASSSRLAGLYNEQFF. The DNA of the CDR3 is TGTGCCAGCAGCTCCAGACTAGCGGGGCTCTACAATGAGCAGTTCTTC. The gene calls are TRBV7-6 and TRBJ2-1; 11 nucleotides match TRBD2. The germline V gene has CDR1 SGHVS and CDR2 FNYEAQ. CDR3 length equals 16 residues. The ends lost 4 bases at V and 3 bases at J; junction bases unmatched: 5.

This clonotype was detected a few times. The chain carries TRBV3-1 and TRBJ2-7; D might be TRBD1 (5 bases). The CDR3 covers 15 residues. The V gene lost 1 base and the J gene lost 2 bases, with 12 bases spanning the gap. Germline V gene sequence: CDR1 LGHDT, CDR2 YNNKEL (reference sequence). The CDR3 here is CASSQAPGHPYEQYF. The CDR3 DNA is TGTGCCAGCAGCCAAGCCCCAGGGCACCCCTACGAGCAGTACTTC.

This CDR3 is CASSLAGTSYAYEQYF. CDR3 nucleotides: TGTGCCAGCAGCTTGGCTGGGACTAGCTATGCCTACGAGCAGTACTTC. V gene TRBV5-6 combines with J gene TRBJ2-7; 9 bases align to TRBD2. The CDR3 length is 16 residues. Germline assignment: CDR1 SGHDT and CDR2 YYEEEE. Trimming at V came to 0 bases and at J to 2 bases, leaving 6 bases not matched to a gene.